This passage covers 10 T cell receptor beta chains from one sample sequenced in a study of shared clonotypes between healthy human individuals. The method was immunoSEQ multiplex PCR; TCRdb's version includes in-frame clones alone and lacks a portion of them. The sample lists over 150,000 clones, approximately 60% occurring once. Sequencing was carried out using memory CD4+ T cells sorted from blood. Stated subset: CD45RA-negative fraction. These receptors all stem from a man in his thirties or forties in good health.

The chain links TRBV6-1 to TRBJ2-5; maybe TRBD2 (6 bases). CDR1 is MNHNS, CDR2 SASEGT, per germline. Trimming took off 4 bases at V and 1 base at J, with 25 bases between the two ends. CDR3 length: 19 amino acids. The CDR3 DNA follows: TGTGCCAGCAGTGCCCTTGTTTCTAGCGAGAGGGCCCTCCAAGAGACCCAGTACTTC. It is translated as CASSALVSSERALQETQYF.

The chain couples TRBV21-1 to TRBJ2-6. TRBV21-1 is a pseudogene segment. The CDR3 is 18 amino acids. DNA for the CDR3: TGTGCCAGCAGCAAACGCCTACGGCGCCTCTCTGGGGCCAACGTCCTGACTTTC. Protein: CASSKRLRRLSGANVLTF.

This clone was observed a handful of times. This CDR3 reads CAQGGKDQPQHF. The CDR3 bases are TGTGCCCAGGGGGGTAAGGATCAGCCCCAGCATTTT. This chain uses TRBV30 with TRBJ1-5; 7 bases align to TRBD1. The CDR3 is made up of 12 amino acids. Germline loops: CDR1 GTSNPN, CDR2 SVGIG (reference sequence). V lost 8 bases to trimming and J lost 5 bases; unmatched junction nucleotides: 6. The complete variable domain, with remaining parts taken from reference TRBV30 and TRBJ1-5, reads SQTIHQWPATLVQPVGSPLSLECTVEGTSNPNLYWYRQAAGRGLQLLFYSVGIGQISSEVPQNLSASRPQDRQFILSSKKLLLSDSGFYLCAQGGKDQPQHFGDGTRLSIL.

This clone has a handful of counts. This chain joins TRBV4-1 and TRBJ2-1; D is ambiguous. V was pared by 0 bases and J by 1 base, with 22 bases between. This CDR3 is built from 20 residues. Germline CDR1 MGHRA, CDR2 YSYEKL. This CDR3 is CASSQDNAPRVERSYNEQFF. CDR3 in DNA: TGCGCCAGCAGCCAAGATAACGCCCCGCGTGTAGAAAGGTCCTACAATGAGCAGTTCTTC.

This clone was observed at least ten times. The V call is TRBV6-5, the J call TRBJ2-7; 12 bases match TRBD2. Germline loops: CDR1 MNHEY, CDR2 SVGAGI. This CDR3 has 16 amino acids. The trim removed 1 base at V and 5 bases at J, leaving 6 bases unmatched. The CDR3: CASSYFGLAGNNEQYF. The CDR3 nucleotides are TGTGCCAGCAGTTACTTCGGACTAGCGGGAAACAACGAGCAGTACTTC.

The chain employs TRBV5-1 and TRBJ2-1; possible D gene TRBD1, 5 bases. The CDR3 sequence is 14 residues long. CDR1 is SGHRS and CDR2 is YFSETQ in the germline V gene. The V gene lost 1 base and the J gene lost 7 bases, with 12 bases spanning the gap. The CDR3 DNA follows: TGCGCCAGCAGCTTGTTGACAGATCAAAATGAGCAGTTCTTC. It is translated as CASSLLTDQNEQFF.

This CDR3 reads CASSLTVVETQYF. In DNA form, the CDR3 reads TGTGCCAGCAGCTTGACAGTAGTGGAGACCCAGTACTTC. J is TRBJ2-5 and V is TRBV5-4; D gene unclear. Trimming pared 1 base from V and 5 bases from J, leaving 9 bases between. Per germline, CDR1 SGHNT and CDR2 YYREEE (reference sequence). The CDR3 is 13 residues long.

The chain joins TRBV7-8 to TRBJ2-7; 7 positions agree with TRBD1. Germline loops: CDR1 SGHVS, CDR2 FQNEAQ. Trimming cost V 3 bases and J 4 bases; bases outside gene matches: 6. The CDR3 consists of 14 residues. The CDR3 sequence: CASSFSTGLYEQYF. CDR3 bases: TGTGCCAGCAGCTTCTCGACAGGGTTGTACGAGCAGTACTTC.

V usage is TRBV11-3 and J usage is TRBJ2-5; weak D call: TRBD1 (5 bases). Trimming removed 6 bases from V and 5 bases from J, with 7 bases in between. From germline, CDR1 is SGHNT and CDR2 YENEEA. The CDR3 extends over 11 amino acids. The CDR3 DNA sequence: TGTGCCAGCAGATCAGGGGAGACCCAGTACTTC. It is translated as CASRSGETQYF.

This sequence joins TRBV27 and TRBJ2-5, with a tentative D call TRBD2 (6 bases). Trimming removed 6 bases from V and 2 bases from J, with 19 bases in between. The CDR3 consists of 16 residues. Germline V gene sequence: CDR1 MNHEY, CDR2 SMNVEV (reference sequence). Written as DNA, the CDR3 is TGTGCCAGCAGCTCTTTTAAGGTAGCGGTTCAAGAGACCCAGTACTTC. As protein: CASSSFKVAVQETQYF.